The 27 T cell receptor beta chains given below trace back to one sample, sequenced in a study of CXCR3-negative and CXCR3-positive naive CD8 T cells. The study, taken as a whole, reports: A higher hydrophobicity marked the TRB CDR3s of CXCR3-positive naive cells versus CXCR3-negative naive cells.

The antigens for these receptors are not known. The study made its TRB cDNA libraries by 5' RACE, adding UMI labels. From its re-call of the 5' RACE reads, TCRdb lists each CDR3 protein once, without DNA. This sample's clone table lists roughly 6,800 distinct CDR3 sequences. Sequenced input: naive CXCR3+ CD8+ T cells from blood. Specified subset: CD45RO-CCR7+CD27+CD95- naive CD8+ T cells expressing CXCR3 (TNR3+). Receptors were obtained from a human donor in good health. Some clones in this sample may be carry-over from other donors' samples.

The chain links TRBV28 to TRBJ2-1; TCRdb reports TRBD1, a call that lacks DNA to check it against. Germline CDR1 and CDR2: MDHEN and SYDVKM. CDR3 length equals 18 residues. CDR3 protein: CASSLDRGSGGSYNEQFF.

This chain uses TRBV7-6 with TRBJ1-2; TCRdb picks TRBD1, but there is no DNA to check that call. Germline assignment: CDR1 SGHVS and CDR2 FNYEAQ. This CDR3 spans 12 amino acids. The CDR3 loop reads CASSLTGAGSTF. Combining the CDR3 with reference TRBV7-6 and TRBJ1-2 gives the whole variable domain GAGVSQSPRYKVTKRGQDVALRCDPISGHVSLYWYRQALGQGPEFLTYFNYEAQQDKSGLPNDRFSAERPEGSISTLTIQRTEQRDSAMYRCASSLTGAGSTFGSGTRLTVV.

This clonotype is classed as medium-sized by frequency. The V call is TRBV25-1, the J call TRBJ2-7; TCRdb proposes TRBD1, but this gene call is untestable without DNA. This CDR3 is 14 amino acids long. Germline V gene lookup returns CDR1 MGHDK and CDR2 SYGVNS. CDR3 amino acids: CASSDRTWGYEQYF.

This clonotype is classed as medium-sized by frequency. J is TRBJ2-7 and V is TRBV20-1; TCRdb outputs TRBD1, but without DNA this stays unchecked. The CDR3 has 16 residues. In germline, CDR1 is DFQATT, CDR2 SNEGSKA (reference sequence). CDR3 protein: CSARRTGTVKSYEQYF.

This chain uses TRBV29-1 with TRBJ2-4; TCRdb's D call, TRBD1, is unchecked because there is no DNA. From germline, CDR1 is SQVTM and CDR2 ANQGSEA. The CDR3 runs 16 residues. The CDR3 here is CSVRKENGQGVNIQYF.

V and J are TRBV5-1 and TRBJ2-7; TCRdb proposes TRBD1, but this gene call is untestable without DNA. Germline V gene lookup returns CDR1 SGHRS and CDR2 YFSETQ. This CDR3 comprises 15 residues. CDR3 sequence: CASRTWGQGGYEQYF.

Measured by frequency, this clonotype is medium-sized. This CDR3 is CASRSQNTGELFF. V gene TRBV5-1 combines with J gene TRBJ2-2. Germline loops: CDR1 SGHRS, CDR2 YFSETQ. The CDR3 extends over 13 amino acids.

This chain joins TRBV19 and TRBJ2-1. CDR1 and CDR2 (germline): LNHDA, SQIVND (reference sequence). The CDR3 length is 13 residues. The CDR3 here is CASSIGIPHEQFF.

This clonotype is medium-sized (0.01 to 0.1%) by frequency. The chain joins TRBV12-3 or TRBV12-4 to TRBJ2-5. The CDR3 length is 13 residues. CDR3 in amino acids: CASSLSYQETQYF.

The gene calls are TRBV4-2 and TRBJ1-1. In germline, CDR1 is LGHNA, CDR2 YNFKEQ. CDR3 length: 11 amino acids. This chain's CDR3 is CASLRDTEAFF.

The rearrangement joins TRBV29-1 to TRBJ2-1; TCRdb's D call, TRBD1, is unchecked because there is no DNA. The CDR3 contains 13 residues. CDR1 is SQVTM and CDR2 is ANQGSEA in the germline V gene. The CDR3 reads CSVDRGEHNEQFF.

This CDR3 reads CASGGRFNSPLHF. The gene calls are TRBV23-1 and TRBJ1-6. TRBV23-1 is an ORF for which the function is uncertain. This CDR3 comprises 13 residues.

In terms of frequency, this clonotype is medium-sized. The V gene is TRBV5-1, the J gene TRBJ2-7. The CDR3 consists of 12 residues. The germline V gene has CDR1 SGHRS and CDR2 YFSETQ. The CDR3 spells CASSGDNDEQYF.

This clonotype is classed as medium-sized by frequency. This chain links TRBV2 with TRBJ2-1. The CDR3 consists of 12 residues. Per germline, CDR1 SNHLY and CDR2 FYNNEI. CDR3 in amino acids: CASSDGYNEQFF.

The gene calls are TRBV12-3 or TRBV12-4 and TRBJ2-1; the D call from TCRdb, TRBD2, cannot be confirmed without DNA. This CDR3 has 14 residues. The CDR3 is CAIRGVSGLDEQFF.

The J gene is TRBJ2-7, the V gene TRBV28; absent DNA, TCRdb's TRBD2 call cannot be checked. Germline V CDR1 and CDR2: MDHEN, SYDVKM. The CDR3 covers 13 residues. The CDR3: CASSLGLSYEQYF.

Judged by frequency, this clonotype is medium-sized. This chain links TRBV29-1 with TRBJ2-5; lacking DNA, the TRBD1 call made by TCRdb goes unchecked. CDR3 length equals 13 residues. The germline V gene encodes CDR1 SQVTM and CDR2 ANQGSEA. This CDR3 is CSARQGAGETQYF.

In terms of frequency, this clonotype is medium-sized. The chain employs TRBV29-1 and TRBJ2-7; the TRBD1 assignment by TCRdb is unverifiable without DNA. The CDR3 has 13 residues. Germline V gene lookup returns CDR1 SQVTM and CDR2 ANQGSEA. CDR3 residues: CSVTGTGAYEQYF.

This chain joins TRBV6-1 and TRBJ2-7. This CDR3 is 13 amino acids long. Germline V gene sequence: CDR1 MNHNS, CDR2 SASEGT. The CDR3 region is CASNGRSSYEQYF.

The V call is TRBV14, the J call TRBJ2-7. Germline V gives CDR1 SGHDN, CDR2 FVKESK. The CDR3 loop spans 14 amino acids. The CDR3 spells CASSQLSFSYEQYF.

This clonotype registers medium-sized by frequency. This chain links TRBV29-1 with TRBJ2-7; the D gene TCRdb calls, TRBD2, cannot be checked with no DNA. Germline CDR1 SQVTM, CDR2 ANQGSEA. The CDR3 loop spans 13 amino acids. CDR3 in amino acids: CSALDGPSYEQYF.

This clonotype is identified as medium-sized from frequency. This chain uses TRBV5-6 with TRBJ2-7; no DNA is available, so the TRBD1 call from TCRdb remains unchecked. The CDR3 is made up of 15 amino acids. Germline assignment: CDR1 SGHDT and CDR2 YYEEEE. This CDR3 is CASSGVGQGYYEQYF.

The CDR3 is CASSPREFNTEAFF. V gene TRBV7-9 combines with J gene TRBJ1-1; with no DNA, the TCRdb D assignment of TRBD1 cannot be verified. Germline-derived CDR1 and CDR2 are SEHNR and FQNEAQ (reference sequence). CDR3 length: 14 amino acids.

CDR3 protein: CASSSTVLEDQPQHF. The V and J genes are TRBV7-9 and TRBJ1-5. Germline CDR1 reads SEHNR; CDR2 reads FQNEAQ (reference sequence). The CDR3 covers 15 residues.

The rearrangement uses TRBV7-3 and TRBJ2-3; TCRdb selects TRBD2, and the lack of DNA leaves this call unchecked. Germline-derived CDR1 and CDR2 are SGHTA and FQGTGA. The length of the CDR3 is 16 residues. The CDR3 sequence is CASSLSGGPGTDTQYF.

Frequency places this clonotype as medium-sized (0.01 to 0.1%). This chain links TRBV29-1 with TRBJ2-7; TCRdb's D call, TRBD2, is unchecked because there is no DNA. The CDR3 consists of 13 residues. Per the germline V gene, CDR1 is SQVTM and CDR2 is ANQGSEA. CDR3 in amino acids: CSVGAAGGDEQYF.

The chain is built from TRBV10-2 and TRBJ2-3; TCRdb's D gene call, TRBD2, goes unchecked for lack of DNA. The CDR3 spans 14 residues. CDR1 and CDR2 (germline): WSHSY, SAAADI. CDR3: CASSDLGPEDTQYF.